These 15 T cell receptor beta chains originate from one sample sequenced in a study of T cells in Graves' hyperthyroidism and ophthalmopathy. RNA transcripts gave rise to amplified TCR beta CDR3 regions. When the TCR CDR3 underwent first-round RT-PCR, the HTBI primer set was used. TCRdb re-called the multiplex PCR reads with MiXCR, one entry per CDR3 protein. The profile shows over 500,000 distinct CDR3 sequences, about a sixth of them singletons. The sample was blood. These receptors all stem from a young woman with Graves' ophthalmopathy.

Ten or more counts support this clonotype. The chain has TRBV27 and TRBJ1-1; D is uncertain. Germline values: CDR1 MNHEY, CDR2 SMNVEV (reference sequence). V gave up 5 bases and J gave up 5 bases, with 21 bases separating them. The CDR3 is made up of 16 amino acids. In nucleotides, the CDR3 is TGTGCCAGCAGTCTCCACCCTGGACGGATGGAAACTGAAGCTTTCTTT. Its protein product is CASSLHPGRMETEAFF.

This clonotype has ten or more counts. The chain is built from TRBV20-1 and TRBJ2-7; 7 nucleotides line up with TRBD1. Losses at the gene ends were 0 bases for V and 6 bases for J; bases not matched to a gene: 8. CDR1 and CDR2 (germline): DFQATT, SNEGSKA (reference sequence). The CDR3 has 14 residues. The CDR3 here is CSARDRDSHLEQYF. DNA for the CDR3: TGCAGTGCTAGAGATAGGGACAGCCACCTCGAGCAGTACTTC.

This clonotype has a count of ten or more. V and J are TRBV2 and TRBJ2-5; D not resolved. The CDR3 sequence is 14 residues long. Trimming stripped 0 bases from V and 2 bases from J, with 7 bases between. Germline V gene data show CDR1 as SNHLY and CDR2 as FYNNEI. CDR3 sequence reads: CASSEAPDQETQYF. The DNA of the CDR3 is TGTGCCAGCAGTGAAGCGCCCGATCAAGAGACCCAGTACTTC.

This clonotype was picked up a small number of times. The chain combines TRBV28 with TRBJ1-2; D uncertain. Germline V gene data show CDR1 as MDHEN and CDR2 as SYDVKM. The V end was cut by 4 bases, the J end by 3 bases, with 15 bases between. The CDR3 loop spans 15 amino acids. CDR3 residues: CASSSSRLAYYGYTF. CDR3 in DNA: TGTGCCAGCAGTTCATCCCGATTAGCCTACTATGGCTACACCTTC.

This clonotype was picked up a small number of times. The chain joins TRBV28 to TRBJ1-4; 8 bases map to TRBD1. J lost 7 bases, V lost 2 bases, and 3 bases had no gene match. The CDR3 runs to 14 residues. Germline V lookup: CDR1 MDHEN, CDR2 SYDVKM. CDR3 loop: CASSLAGGVEKLFF. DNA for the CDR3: TGTGCCAGCAGTTTAGCAGGGGGCGTTGAAAAACTGTTTTTT. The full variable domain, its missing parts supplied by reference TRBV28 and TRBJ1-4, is DVKVTQSSRYLVKRTGEKVFLECVQDMDHENMFWYRQDPGLGLRLIYFSYDVKMKEKGDIPEGYSVSREKKERFSLILESASTNQTSMYLCASSLAGGVEKLFFGSGTQLSVL.

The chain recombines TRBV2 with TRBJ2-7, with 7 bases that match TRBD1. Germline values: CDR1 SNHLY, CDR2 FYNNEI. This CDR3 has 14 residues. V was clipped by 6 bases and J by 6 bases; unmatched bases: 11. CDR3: CASRISQGVLEQYF. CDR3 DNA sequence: TGTGCCAGCAGGATAAGCCAGGGGGTCCTCGAGCAGTACTTC.

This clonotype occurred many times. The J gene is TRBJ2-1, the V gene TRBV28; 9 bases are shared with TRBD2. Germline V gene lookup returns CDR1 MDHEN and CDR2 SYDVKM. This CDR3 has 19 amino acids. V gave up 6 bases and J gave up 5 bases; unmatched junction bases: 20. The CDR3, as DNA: TGTGCCAGCAGGCATGACAGCCTTTTAGCGGGAGTGTACCACAATGAGCAGTTCTTC. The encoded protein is CASRHDSLLAGVYHNEQFF.

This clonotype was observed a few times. Here the CDR3 reads CASAVRGYSYNEQFF. The CDR3 DNA is TGTGCCAGCGCTGTGAGGGGATACTCCTACAATGAGCAGTTCTTC. This chain joins TRBV6-8 and TRBJ2-1; D possibly uses TRBD1 or TRBD2 (5 bases each). Germline V lookup: CDR1 MNHGY, CDR2 SAAAGT. This CDR3 has 15 residues. V was cut by 8 bases and J by 0 bases, with 14 bases left in between.

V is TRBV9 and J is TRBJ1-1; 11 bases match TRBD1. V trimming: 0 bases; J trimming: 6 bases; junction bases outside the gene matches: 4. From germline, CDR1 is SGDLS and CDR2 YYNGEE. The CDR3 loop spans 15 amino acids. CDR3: CASSVATGQGAEAFF. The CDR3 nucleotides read TGTGCCAGCAGCGTAGCTACGGGACAGGGGGCTGAAGCTTTCTTT.

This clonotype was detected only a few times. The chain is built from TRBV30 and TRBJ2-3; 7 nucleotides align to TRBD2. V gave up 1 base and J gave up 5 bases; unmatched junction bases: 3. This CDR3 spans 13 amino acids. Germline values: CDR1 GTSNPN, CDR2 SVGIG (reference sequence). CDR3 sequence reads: CAWSGTRGDTQYF. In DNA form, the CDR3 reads TGTGCCTGGAGTGGGACTAGAGGAGATACGCAGTATTTT.

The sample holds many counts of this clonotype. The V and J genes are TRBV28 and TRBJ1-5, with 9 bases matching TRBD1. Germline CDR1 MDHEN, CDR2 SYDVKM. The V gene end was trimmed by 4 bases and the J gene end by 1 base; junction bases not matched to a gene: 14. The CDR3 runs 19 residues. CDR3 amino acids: CASSSHFRDRAISNQPQHF. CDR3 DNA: TGTGCCAGCAGTTCCCATTTCCGGGACAGGGCCATCAGCAATCAGCCCCAGCATTTT.

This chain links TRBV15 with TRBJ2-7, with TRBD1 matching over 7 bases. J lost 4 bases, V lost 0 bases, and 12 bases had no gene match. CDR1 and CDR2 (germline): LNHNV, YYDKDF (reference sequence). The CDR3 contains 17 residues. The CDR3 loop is CATSRDWDRHYPYEQYF. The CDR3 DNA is TGTGCCACCAGCAGAGATTGGGACAGACACTACCCATACGAGCAGTACTTC.

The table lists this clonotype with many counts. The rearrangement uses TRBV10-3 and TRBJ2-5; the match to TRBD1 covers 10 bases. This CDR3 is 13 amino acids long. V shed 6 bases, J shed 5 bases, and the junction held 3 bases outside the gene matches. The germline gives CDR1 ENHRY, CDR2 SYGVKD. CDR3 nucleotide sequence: TGTGCCATCAGCCAGGGACAGGGGGAGACCCAGTACTTC. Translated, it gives CAISQGQGETQYF.

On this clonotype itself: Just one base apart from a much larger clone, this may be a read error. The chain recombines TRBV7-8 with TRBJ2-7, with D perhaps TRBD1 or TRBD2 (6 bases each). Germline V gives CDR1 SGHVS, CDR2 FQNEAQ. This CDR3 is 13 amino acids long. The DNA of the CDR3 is TGTGCCAGCAGCCCTAGGGGGGCCTACGAGCAGTGCTTC. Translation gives CASSPRGAYEQCF.

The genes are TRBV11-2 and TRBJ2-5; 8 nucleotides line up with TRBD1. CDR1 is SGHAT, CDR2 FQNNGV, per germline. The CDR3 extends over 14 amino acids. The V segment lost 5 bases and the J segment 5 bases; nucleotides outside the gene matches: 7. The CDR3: CASSEDRGGETQYF. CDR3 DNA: TGTGCCAGCAGCGAAGACAGGGGAGGCGAGACCCAGTACTTC. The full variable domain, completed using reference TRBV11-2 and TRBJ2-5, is EAGVAQSPRYKIIEKRQSVAFWCNPISGHATLYWYQQILGQGPKLLIQFQNNGVVDDSQLPKDRFSAERLKGVDSTLKIQPAKLEDSAVYLCASSEDRGGETQYFGPGTRLLVL.